Listed below are T cell receptor beta chains from one sample, sequenced in a study of T cell responses to AZD1222 COVID-19 vaccine. The assay was immunoSEQ multiplex PCR, and TCRdb's table has in-frame clones only and misses some. Here the sample spans about 150,000 clones, 93% being singletons. The sample here was peripheral blood, taken on day 0 of AZD1222 vaccination. These receptors all come from an adult in good health. Both conserved end residues are part of each CDR3. Each record gives: V gene, D gene, clone size, CDR3 length, J gene, CDR3 protein, CDR3 DNA. A D gene is named only where the DNA matches it firmly. Size is omitted from some rows. Given values are once, few, many or a class for expanded clones.

TRBV3-1/TRBV3-2	TRBD2	once	16	TRBJ2-7	CASSQDSAGGKNEQYF	TGTGCCAGCAGCCAAGATTCAGCGGGAGGGAAAAACGAGCAGTACTTC
TRBV30	TRBD2	NA	15	TRBJ2-1	CAWSVGLAAYNEQFF	TGTGCCTGGAGTGTCGGGCTAGCGGCCTACAATGAGCAGTTCTTC
TRBV7-9	TRBD1	once	14	TRBJ2-7	CASSRDRQSYEQYF	TGTGCCAGCAGCCGGGACAGGCAATCCTACGAGCAGTACTTC
TRBV29-1	NA	NA	13	TRBJ2-5	CSVVGSYQETQYF	TGCAGCGTTGTGGGGTCGTACCAAGAGACCCAGTACTTC
TRBV7-9	NA	NA	18	TRBJ2-1	CASSLASSSGDFKNEQFF	TGTGCCAGCAGCTTAGCGAGTTCGTCAGGGGACTTTAAGAATGAGCAGTTCTTC
TRBV7-9	NA	few	12	TRBJ2-2	CASSLAAGELFF	TGTGCCAGCAGCTTAGCCGCCGGGGAGCTGTTTTTT
TRBV4-1	TRBD1	NA	16	TRBJ1-2	CASSLQPGQGGYGYTF	TGCGCCAGCAGCCTCCAACCGGGACAGGGAGGCTATGGCTACACCTTC
TRBV12-2	NA	NA	19	TRBJ1-2	CASRLDKVTGTDFFYGYTF	TGTGCAAGTCGCTTAGATAAAGTAACCGGGACAGACTTTTTCTATGGCTACACCTTC
TRBV2	TRBD2	NA	17	TRBJ2-1	CASSARRLAGGLNEQFF	TGTGCCAGCAGTGCCAGGAGGTTAGCGGGAGGTCTAAATGAGCAGTTCTTC
TRBV3-1/TRBV3-2	NA	NA	13	TRBJ1-2	CASSSLETDGYTF	TGTGCCAGCAGCTCCCTTGAAACTGATGGCTACACCTTC
TRBV18	NA	NA	14	TRBJ1-1	CASSPGDQNTEAFF	TGTGCCAGCTCACCAGGGGATCAGAACACTGAAGCTTTCTTT
TRBV28	TRBD1	NA	16	TRBJ2-5	CASSTISGGASETQYF	TGTGCCAGCAGTACAATCTCAGGGGGCGCGTCAGAGACCCAGTACTTC
TRBV6-4	TRBD2	NA	15	TRBJ2-7	CARDSSGGSSYEQYF	TGTGCCAGAGACTCTAGCGGGGGGAGCTCCTACGAGCAGTACTTC
TRBV4-1	NA	NA	15	TRBJ1-1	CASSQSVVGGTEAFF	TGCGCCAGCAGCCAATCTGTGGTAGGGGGCACTGAAGCTTTCTTT
TRBV7-9	TRBD2	NA	19	TRBJ2-1	CASSPNPGTSGRGYNEQFF	TGTGCCAGCAGCCCAAACCCTGGGACTAGCGGGAGAGGCTACAATGAGCAGTTCTTC
TRBV6-2/TRBV6-3	NA	NA	13	TRBJ2-2	CASSYSLTGELFF	TGTGCCAGCAGTTACTCTTTGACCGGGGAGCTGTTTTTT
TRBV6-6	NA	NA	13	TRBJ1-2	CASSLDRPNGYTF	TGTGCCAGCAGTCTGGACCGCCCGAATGGCTACACCTTC
TRBV6-5	NA	NA	15	TRBJ1-1	CASSPLGGGNTEAFF	TGTGCCAGCAGTCCCCTGGGAGGGGGGAACACTGAAGCTTTCTTT
TRBV7-7	NA	NA	13	TRBJ2-2	CASSLSPAGELFF	TGTGCTAGCAGCTTATCTCCAGCCGGGGAGCTGTTTTTT
TRBV5-6	TRBD2	NA	14	TRBJ2-5	CASSSTSFQETQYF	TGTGCCAGCAGCTCGACTAGCTTCCAAGAGACCCAGTACTTC
TRBV5-1	TRBD2	NA	15	TRBJ2-1	CASSPRTSGVNEQFF	TGCGCCAGCAGCCCCCGGACTAGCGGGGTAAATGAGCAGTTCTTC
TRBV18	TRBD2	NA	15	TRBJ2-3	CASSPTSVETDTQYF	TGTGCCAGCTCACCAACTAGCGTGGAGACAGATACGCAGTATTTT